A selection of T cell receptor beta chains follows, all from one sample in a study of T cell repertoires in cytomegalovirus infection. These receptors' antigens are unknown. TCRdb redid the calling of the reads with MiXCR, one entry per CDR3 protein. The sample includes around 900,000 distinct CDR3 sequences, around 29% of them seen just once. The source material was cultured CD8+ T cells from PBMCs, sampled from culture after CMV antigen stimulation. The receptor source for this set is a human donor in good health (CMV status not recorded). Some clones in this sample may be carry-over from other donors' samples. The CDR3 runs from the conserved cysteine through the conserved F or W. The D gene is left open where the match is weak. Expanded clones get a size class; other rows say once, few or many, or leave the size out.

D: NA
J: TRBJ2-5
V: TRBV24-1
length: 15
size: NA
CDR3: CATSDPSTPGETQYF
DNA: TGTGCCACCAGTGACCCCTCTACTCCCGGGGAGACCCAGTACTTC

D: NA
J: TRBJ1-5
V: TRBV19
length: 15
size: NA
CDR3: CASSADNPADQPQHF
DNA: TGTGCCAGTAGTGCCGACAACCCAGCCGATCAGCCCCAGCATTTT

D: NA
J: TRBJ1-1
V: TRBV7-9
length: 13
size: NA
CDR3: CANSFDRFPEAFF
DNA: TGTGCCAACAGCTTTGACAGGTTCCCTGAAGCTTTCTTT

D: TRBD1
J: TRBJ2-5
V: TRBV6-6
length: 14
size: NA
CDR3: CASSWTGEGETQYF
DNA: TGTGCCAGCAGTTGGACAGGGGAAGGAGAGACCCAGTACTTC

D: TRBD2
J: TRBJ2-7
V: TRBV5-6
length: 17
size: NA
CDR3: CASSLEELAGNAYEQYF
DNA: TGTGCCAGCAGCTTAGAAGAATTAGCGGGGAACGCCTACGAGCAGTACTTC

D: NA
J: TRBJ2-7
V: TRBV19
length: 15
size: few
CDR3: CASSLLLTASYEQYF
DNA: TGTGCCAGTAGTCTACTGCTGACTGCCTCCTACGAGCAGTACTTC

D: NA
J: TRBJ1-2
V: TRBV7-2
length: 15
size: NA
CDR3: CASSSDTASGYGYTF
DNA: TGTGCCAGCAGCTCAGACACCGCCTCTGGGTATGGCTACACCTTC

D: NA
J: TRBJ1-5
V: TRBV4-1
length: 13
size: NA
CDR3: CASSQGAGQPQHF
DNA: TGCGCCAGCAGCCAAGGGGCCGGGCAGCCCCAGCATTTT

D: TRBD1
J: TRBJ2-5
V: TRBV6-5
length: 15
size: many
CDR3: CASSYAQGALETQYF
DNA: TGTGCCAGCAGTTATGCACAGGGGGCGTTGGAGACCCAGTACTTC

D: NA
J: TRBJ2-5
V: TRBV20-1
length: 15
size: NA
CDR3: CSARLREINEETQYF
DNA: TGCAGTGCTAGGCTTCGGGAGATAAATGAAGAGACCCAGTACTTC

D: NA
J: TRBJ1-3
V: TRBV7-2
length: 14
size: many
CDR3: CASSSLWPGNTIYF
DNA: TGTGCCAGCAGCTCCCTCTGGCCTGGAAACACCATATATTTT

D: NA
J: TRBJ1-1
V: TRBV19
length: 13
size: NA
CDR3: CASSISKNTEAFF
DNA: TGTGCCAGTAGTATCTCCAAGAACACTGAAGCTTTCTTT

D: NA
J: TRBJ2-7
V: TRBV12-3/TRBV12-4
length: 13
size: NA
CDR3: CASSLGRYLEQYF
DNA: TGTGCCAGCAGTTTAGGGCGGTACCTCGAGCAGTACTTC

D: TRBD1
J: TRBJ2-2
V: TRBV7-9
length: 17
size: few
CDR3: CASSQPPGQDFTGELFF
DNA: TGTGCCAGCAGCCAACCCCCAGGACAGGACTTCACCGGGGAGCTGTTTTTT

D: TRBD1
J: TRBJ2-5
V: TRBV7-9
length: 14
size: NA
CDR3: CASSERQGKETQYF
DNA: TGTGCCAGCAGCGAGCGACAGGGCAAGGAGACCCAGTACTTC

D: NA
J: TRBJ1-1
V: TRBV6-2/TRBV6-3
length: 11
size: few
CDR3: CASGVGLGAFF
DNA: TGTGCCAGCGGGGTAGGCTTGGGAGCTTTCTTT

D: NA
J: TRBJ2-2
V: TRBV12-5
length: 12
size: NA
CDR3: CASGPLSGELFF
DNA: TGTGCTAGTGGTCCCCTTTCCGGGGAGCTGTTTTTT

D: NA
J: TRBJ2-6
V: TRBV6-5
length: 16
size: few
CDR3: CASSSPGSSGANVLTF
DNA: TGTGCCAGCAGTTCTCCCGGGAGCTCTGGGGCCAACGTCCTGACTTTC

D: NA
J: TRBJ2-7
V: TRBV6-4
length: 13
size: NA
CDR3: CASSHGADYEQYF
DNA: TGTGCCAGCAGCCACGGGGCAGATTACGAGCAGTACTTC

D: NA
J: TRBJ1-6
V: TRBV27
length: 15
size: NA
CDR3: CASSLIAGDNSPLHF
DNA: TGTGCCAGCAGTTTAATTGCAGGGGATAATTCACCCCTCCACTTT

D: NA
J: TRBJ1-1
V: TRBV6-6
length: 15
size: NA
CDR3: CASTLEGFKGTEAFF
DNA: TGTGCCAGCACCCTCGAGGGTTTTAAGGGCACTGAAGCTTTCTTT

D: NA
J: TRBJ2-5
V: TRBV7-9
length: 15
size: once
CDR3: CASSHPGLAAETQYF
DNA: TGTGCCAGCAGCCATCCCGGACTCGCGGCAGAGACCCAGTACTTC

D: NA
J: TRBJ1-1
V: TRBV19
length: 16
size: few
CDR3: CASSTIYRTQNTEAFF
DNA: TGTGCCAGTAGTACGATATACCGGACTCAGAACACTGAAGCTTTCTTT

D: NA
J: TRBJ2-1
V: TRBV7-9
length: 15
size: few
CDR3: CASSLRGQFYNEQFF
DNA: TGTGCCAGCAGCTTAAGAGGGCAGTTCTACAATGAGCAGTTCTTC

D: NA
J: TRBJ1-2
V: TRBV6-1
length: 14
size: few
CDR3: CASSEGRGNYGYTF
DNA: TGTGCCAGCAGTGAAGGAAGGGGGAACTATGGCTACACCTTC

D: TRBD1
J: TRBJ1-1
V: TRBV4-1
length: 16
size: many
CDR3: CASSLPGQGMNTEAFF
DNA: TGCGCCAGCAGCCTCCCGGGACAGGGAATGAACACTGAAGCTTTCTTT

D: TRBD1
J: TRBJ1-4
V: TRBV4-2
length: 15
size: NA
CDR3: CASSQLQGADEKLFF
DNA: TGTGCCAGCAGCCAACTACAGGGGGCTGATGAAAAACTGTTTTTT

D: TRBD1
J: TRBJ1-1
V: TRBV19
length: 15
size: NA
CDR3: CASTGTGQSKGEAFF
DNA: TGTGCCAGTACCGGGACAGGGCAGAGTAAAGGTGAAGCTTTCTTT

D: TRBD1
J: TRBJ2-1
V: TRBV6-1
length: 16
size: NA
CDR3: CASSDPDRGLYNEQFF
DNA: TGTGCCAGCAGTGACCCCGACAGGGGCCTCTACAATGAGCAGTTCTTC

D: TRBD1
J: TRBJ1-2
V: TRBV7-9
length: 13
size: NA
CDR3: CASSSDRGNGYTF
DNA: TGTGCCAGCAGCTCCGACAGGGGCAATGGCTACACCTTC

D: NA
J: TRBJ2-1
V: TRBV7-7
length: 12
size: NA
CDR3: CASSLDGDKQFF
DNA: TGTGCTAGCAGCTTAGACGGGGACAAGCAGTTCTTC

D: TRBD2
J: TRBJ2-3
V: TRBV9
length: 16
size: NA
CDR3: CASSAQRGGYTDTQYF
DNA: TGTGCCAGCAGCGCACAGCGGGGGGGTTACACAGATACGCAGTATTTT

D: TRBD1
J: TRBJ2-3
V: TRBV7-6
length: 16
size: few
CDR3: CASSGTGTGGTDTQYF
DNA: TGTGCCAGCAGCGGAACCGGGACAGGAGGCACAGATACGCAGTATTTT

D: NA
J: TRBJ1-2
V: TRBV4-3
length: 14
size: NA
CDR3: CASSQGAQSYGYTF
DNA: TGCGCCAGCAGCCAAGGTGCACAGAGCTATGGCTACACCTTC

D: TRBD1
J: TRBJ1-1
V: TRBV6-2/TRBV6-3
length: 16
size: few
CDR3: CASRHYADRENTEAFF
DNA: TGTGCCAGCAGACACTATGCGGACAGGGAGAACACTGAAGCTTTCTTT

D: TRBD1
J: TRBJ1-4
V: TRBV7-9
length: 17
size: NA
CDR3: CASSMGTEYATNEKLFF
DNA: TGTGCCAGCAGCATGGGGACAGAGTATGCAACTAATGAAAAACTGTTTTTT

D: NA
J: TRBJ2-7
V: TRBV19
length: 15
size: few
CDR3: CASRTTGLAGYEQYF
DNA: TGTGCCAGTAGAACGACAGGTCTCGCCGGATACGAGCAGTACTTC

D: NA
J: TRBJ1-1
V: TRBV4-2
length: 12
size: NA
CDR3: CASSQDWKMTFF
DNA: TGTGCCAGCAGCCAAGATTGGAAGATGACTTTCTTT

D: NA
J: TRBJ2-1
V: TRBV7-2
length: 16
size: many
CDR3: CASSLRGGGDYNEQFF
DNA: TGTGCCAGCAGCTTACGTGGAGGGGGCGATTACAATGAGCAGTTCTTC

D: NA
J: TRBJ1-3
V: TRBV9
length: 16
size: NA
CDR3: CASSVEGRPSGNTIYF
DNA: TGTGCCAGCAGCGTAGAGGGACGGCCCTCTGGAAACACCATATATTTT

D: NA
J: TRBJ2-1
V: TRBV9
length: 12
size: few
CDR3: CASSVAGEEQFF
DNA: TGTGCCAGCAGCGTAGCGGGGGAAGAGCAGTTCTTC

D: NA
J: TRBJ2-5
V: TRBV4-3
length: 15
size: NA
CDR3: CASSQDTPPGETQYF
DNA: TGCGCCAGCAGCCAAGACACCCCCCCTGGGGAGACCCAGTACTTC

D: NA
J: TRBJ1-5
V: TRBV7-9
length: 14
size: few
CDR3: CASSSGTSRQPQHF
DNA: TGTGCCAGCAGCTCGGGGACATCGAGACAGCCCCAGCATTTT

D: NA
J: TRBJ2-2
V: TRBV4-1
length: 14
size: NA
CDR3: CASSQAPLAGELFF
DNA: TGCGCCAGCAGCCAAGCTCCCCTCGCCGGGGAGCTGTTTTTT

D: TRBD1
J: TRBJ1-6
V: TRBV6-2/TRBV6-3
length: 13
size: NA
CDR3: CASQDRVYSPLHF
DNA: TGTGCCAGCCAGGACAGGGTCTATTCACCCCTCCACTTT

D: NA
J: TRBJ2-6
V: TRBV20-1
length: 13
size: NA
CDR3: CSARGLGANVLTF
DNA: TGCAGTGCTAGAGGGTTAGGGGCCAACGTCCTGACTTTC